This T cell receptor (beta chain) was observed in a study of blood T cell repertoires in COVID-19. The CDR3 sequence is 15 residues long. Trimming cost V 1 base and J 5 bases; bases outside gene matches: 5. Per germline, CDR1 SGHTA and CDR2 FQGNSA. This clone was observed a single time. As handled by the study authors: Nucleated cell counts were estimated from reference gene primer amplification. Data came from immunoSEQ multiplex PCR; TCRdb stores just in-frame clones and leaves some out. That table is the source of V, J and clone size, and D and trimming were worked out from the DNA. The sample lists some 150,000 clones; 75% to 90% were seen once.

The sequence was obtained from a man between 65 and 80 years old with acute or convalescent COVID-19. The V call is TRBV7-2, the J call TRBJ2-7, with 10 bases identical to TRBD2. Sequencing used peripheral blood. CDR3 loop: CASSLVSSGGNEQYF. In DNA form, the CDR3 reads TGTGCCAGCAGCTTAGTATCTAGCGGGGGTAACGAGCAGTACTTC.